This TCR beta chain was sequenced during a study of tissue T cells after allogeneic stem cell transplantation. This CDR3 contains 12 residues. CDR1 is LGHNA, CDR2 YSYQKL, per germline. V dropped 2 bases and J dropped 5 bases, with 6 bases sitting between them. In the case of this clone: The gene names given are mouse names. The CDR3 goes on 1 residue after the read ends, and that part is filled in from the germline J gene.

The sample's time point: mouse harvest day 14 after allogeneic transplant. Tail vein injection delivered 10^7 T-cell-depleted bone marrow cells and 10^6 splenic CD5+ T cells. The method was immunoSEQ multiplex PCR; TCRdb's version includes in-frame clones alone and lacks a portion of them. The sample has fewer than 3,000 clones; less than 50% are singletons. Sequencing was carried out using gut tissue. The rearrangement joins TRBV2 to TRBJ1-1, with D perhaps matching TRBD1 (6 bases). The sequence derives from a female BALB/c mouse given C57BL/6 T cells with graft-versus-host disease after an allogeneic hematopoietic cell transplant. The CDR3 bases that were read are TGTGCCAGCAGCCAACAGGGGACAGAAGTCTTC. Its translation: CASSQQGTEVF. The entire CDR3 protein reads CASSQQGTEVFF.